One and the same sample provided the 2 T cell receptor beta chains below, sequenced in a study of T-cell memory formation after mild COVID-19 (dated by TCRdb to the early 2020s). The method behind the library was 5' RACE. The data were produced on an Illumina NovaSeq 6000. The public sequencing data were trimmed at Q25 with fastp and processed into clonotypes with MiXCR by TCRdb, which kept only in-frame beta chains. Entries are consolidated by CDR3 protein sequence, retaining the most common genes and DNA. The sample table lists a few hundred thousand distinct CDR3 sequences, over 15% of them with a count of one. The ten largest account for around 20% of the sample. Material for sequencing was PBMCs or a T cell subset sorted from them (not recorded which). The receptors derive from a man in his late teens or twenties who had mild COVID-19 (a few samples of this study predate the infection). The sample titles of this study are shuffled in the database, so cell type and time point are left out; the donor was told from shared clones.

This clonotype is a singleton in its sample. The gene calls are TRBV12-3 or TRBV12-4 and TRBJ1-1; 8 nucleotides line up with TRBD1. The CDR3 contains 15 residues. Unmatched junction bases numbered 10, after V lost 6 bases and J lost 4 bases. CDR3 sequence: CASSRKPGGVTEAFF. The CDR3 DNA sequence: TGTGCCAGCAGCCGAAAACCAGGGGGCGTCACTGAAGCTTTCTTT.

The chain is built from TRBV29-1 and TRBJ1-1; no clear D gene. This CDR3 region has 12 residues. Trimming shortened V by 7 bases and J by 1 base, and 10 bases separated the two germline ends. Germline V gene lookup returns CDR1 SQVTM and CDR2 ANQGSEA. The CDR3 here is CSALRPNTEAFF. CDR3 in DNA: TGCAGCGCCCTCCGCCCGAACACTGAAGCTTTCTTT.